The clone carrying this T cell receptor (beta chain) has just a few counts. Its antigen is unknown. Unique molecular identifiers were used in preparing the TCRbeta library. TCRdb processed the PCR reads anew with MiXCR; each CDR3 protein has one entry. The top ten hold 25% to 35% of the sample, which has about a million distinct CDR3 sequences, about 26% seen once. From germline, CDR1 is SGHKS and CDR2 YYEKEE (reference sequence). The ends were cut back, 3 bases at V and 10 bases at J, with 19 bases in the middle. This CDR3 has 14 residues. The data are from a study of T-cell reconstitution after alpha-beta-depleted transplantation in children. Regarding the study as a whole: A year had passed since transplant, and T-cell counts and diversity by then came mostly from newly produced T cells. Two months or so post-transplant, alpha-beta T cells reportedly derived from several hundred expanded graft clones. Surviving recipient T cells and thymic progenitors produced the high day-60 TCRbeta diversity seen in some patients.

Sequencing used PBMCs, mostly from graft donor cells, obtained 360 days after TCRalphabeta/CD19-depleted stem cell transplant. This chain uses TRBV5-5 with TRBJ1-2; D is perhaps TRBD1 (6 bases). The TCR was taken from a boy in the first two years of life who had a stem cell transplant for SCID, so the T cells may come from the graft donor. CDR3 protein: CASSSLTYRASYTF. The CDR3 nucleotides are TGTGCCAGCAGCTCACTAACCTACAGGGCCTCCTACACCTTC.